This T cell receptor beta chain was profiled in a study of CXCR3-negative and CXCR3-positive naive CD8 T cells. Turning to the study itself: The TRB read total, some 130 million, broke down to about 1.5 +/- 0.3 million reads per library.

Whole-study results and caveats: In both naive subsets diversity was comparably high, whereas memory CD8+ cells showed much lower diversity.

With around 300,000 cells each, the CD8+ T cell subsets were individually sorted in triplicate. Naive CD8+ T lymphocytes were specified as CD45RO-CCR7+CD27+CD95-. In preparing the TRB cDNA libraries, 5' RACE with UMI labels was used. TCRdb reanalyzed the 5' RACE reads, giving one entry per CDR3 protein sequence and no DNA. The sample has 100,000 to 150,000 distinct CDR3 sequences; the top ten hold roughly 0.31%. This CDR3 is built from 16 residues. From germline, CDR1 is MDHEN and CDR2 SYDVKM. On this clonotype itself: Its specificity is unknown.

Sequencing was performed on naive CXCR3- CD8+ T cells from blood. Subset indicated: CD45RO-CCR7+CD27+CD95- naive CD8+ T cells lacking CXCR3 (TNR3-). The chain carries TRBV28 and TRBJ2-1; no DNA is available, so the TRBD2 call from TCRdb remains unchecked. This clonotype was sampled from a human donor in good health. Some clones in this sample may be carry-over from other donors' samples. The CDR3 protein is CASSLGLAGPRTEQFF.